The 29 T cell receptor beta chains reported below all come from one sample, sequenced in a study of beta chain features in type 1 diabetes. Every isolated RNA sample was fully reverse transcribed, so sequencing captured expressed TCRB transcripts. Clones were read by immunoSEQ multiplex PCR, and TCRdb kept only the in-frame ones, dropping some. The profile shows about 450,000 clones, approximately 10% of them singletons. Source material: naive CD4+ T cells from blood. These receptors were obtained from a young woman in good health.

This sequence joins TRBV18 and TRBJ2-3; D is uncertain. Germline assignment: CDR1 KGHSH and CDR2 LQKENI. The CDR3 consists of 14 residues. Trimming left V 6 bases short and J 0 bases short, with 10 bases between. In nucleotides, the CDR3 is TGTGCCAGCTCCCAGACACCGAGCACAGATACGCAGTATTTT. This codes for CASSQTPSTDTQYF.

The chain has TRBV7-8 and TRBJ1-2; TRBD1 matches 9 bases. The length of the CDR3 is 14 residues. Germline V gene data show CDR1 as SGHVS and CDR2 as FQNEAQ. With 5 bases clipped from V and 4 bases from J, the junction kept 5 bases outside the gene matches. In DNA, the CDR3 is TGTGCCAGCAGCCCTCGGACAGGGGCCTATGGCTACACCTTC. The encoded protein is CASSPRTGAYGYTF.

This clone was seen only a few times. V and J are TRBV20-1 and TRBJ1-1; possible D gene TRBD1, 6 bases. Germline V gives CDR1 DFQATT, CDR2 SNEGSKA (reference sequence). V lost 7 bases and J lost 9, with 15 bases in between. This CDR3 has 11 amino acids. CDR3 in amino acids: CSVTGRDKAFF. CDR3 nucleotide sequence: TGCAGTGTAACGGGGCGGGACAAAGCTTTCTTT.

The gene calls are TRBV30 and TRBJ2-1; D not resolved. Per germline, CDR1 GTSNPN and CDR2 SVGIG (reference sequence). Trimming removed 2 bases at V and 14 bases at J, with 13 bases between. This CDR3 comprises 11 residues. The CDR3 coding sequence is TGTGCCTGGAGTTCCATAGGGTTGAAGTTCTTC. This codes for CAWSSIGLKFF.

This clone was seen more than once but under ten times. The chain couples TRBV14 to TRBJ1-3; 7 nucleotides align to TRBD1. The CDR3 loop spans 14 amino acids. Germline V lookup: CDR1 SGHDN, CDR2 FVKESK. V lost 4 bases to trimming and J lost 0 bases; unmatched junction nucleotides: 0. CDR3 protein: CASSRQGSGNTIYF. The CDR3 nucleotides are TGTGCCAGCAGCCGACAGGGCTCTGGAAACACCATATATTTT.

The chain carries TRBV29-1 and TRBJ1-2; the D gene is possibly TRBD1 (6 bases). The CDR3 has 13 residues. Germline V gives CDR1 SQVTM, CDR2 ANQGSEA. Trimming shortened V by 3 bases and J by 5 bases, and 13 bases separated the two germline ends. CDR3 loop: CSVERAGVYGYTF. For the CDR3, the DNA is TGCAGCGTTGAGAGGGCAGGGGTTTATGGCTACACCTTC.

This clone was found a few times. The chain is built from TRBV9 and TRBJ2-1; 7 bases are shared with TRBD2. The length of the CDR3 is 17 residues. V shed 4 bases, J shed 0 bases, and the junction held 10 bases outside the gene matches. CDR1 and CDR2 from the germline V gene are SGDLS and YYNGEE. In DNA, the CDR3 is TGTGCCAGCAGCCTCCCCCAGGGCGGGGGCTCCTACAATGAGCAGTTCTTC. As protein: CASSLPQGGGSYNEQFF. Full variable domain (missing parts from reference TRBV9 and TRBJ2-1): DSGVTQTPKHLITATGQRVTLRCSPRSGDLSVYWYQQSLDQGLQFLIQYYNGEERAKGNILERFSAQQFPDLHSELNLSSLELGDSALYFCASSLPQGGGSYNEQFFGPGTRLTVL.

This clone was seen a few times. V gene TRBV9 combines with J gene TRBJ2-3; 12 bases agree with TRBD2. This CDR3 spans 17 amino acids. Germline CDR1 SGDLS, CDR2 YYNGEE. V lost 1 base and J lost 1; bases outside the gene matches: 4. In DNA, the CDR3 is TGTGCCAGCAGCGTACTAGCGGGAGGGCCGCGCACAGATACGCAGTATTTT. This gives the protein CASSVLAGGPRTDTQYF.

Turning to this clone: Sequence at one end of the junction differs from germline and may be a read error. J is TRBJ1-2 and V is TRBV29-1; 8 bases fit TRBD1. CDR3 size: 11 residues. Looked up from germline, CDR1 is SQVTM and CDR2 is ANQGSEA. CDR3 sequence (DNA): TGCAGCGTCGACAGGGGATATGGCCACACCTTC. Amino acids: CSVDRGYGHTF.

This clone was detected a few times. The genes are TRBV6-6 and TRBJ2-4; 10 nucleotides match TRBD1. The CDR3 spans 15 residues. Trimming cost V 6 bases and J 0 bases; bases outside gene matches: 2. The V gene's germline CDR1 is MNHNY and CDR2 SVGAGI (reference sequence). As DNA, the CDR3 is TGTGCCAGCAGCTGGACAGGGGGAGCCAAAAACATTCAGTACTTC. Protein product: CASSWTGGAKNIQYF.

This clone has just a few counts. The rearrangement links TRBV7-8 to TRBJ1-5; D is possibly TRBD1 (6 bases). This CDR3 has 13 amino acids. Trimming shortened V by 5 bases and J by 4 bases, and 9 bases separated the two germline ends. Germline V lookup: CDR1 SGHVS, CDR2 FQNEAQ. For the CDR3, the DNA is TGTGCCAGCAGCCCGGACAGAAATCAGCCCCAGCATTTT. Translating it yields CASSPDRNQPQHF.

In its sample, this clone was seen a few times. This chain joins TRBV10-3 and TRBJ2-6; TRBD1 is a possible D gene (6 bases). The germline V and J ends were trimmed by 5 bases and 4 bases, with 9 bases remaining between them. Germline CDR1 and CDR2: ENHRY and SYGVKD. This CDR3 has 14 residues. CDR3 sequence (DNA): TGTGCCATCAGTATGGGGGCCGGGGCCAACGTCCTGACTTTC. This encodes CAISMGAGANVLTF.

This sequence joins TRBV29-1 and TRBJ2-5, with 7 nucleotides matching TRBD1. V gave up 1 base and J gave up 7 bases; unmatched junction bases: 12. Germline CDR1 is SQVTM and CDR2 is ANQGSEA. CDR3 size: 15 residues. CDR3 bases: TGCAGCGTTGAAGCCCTGACAGGGTCTCGGGGGACCCAGTACTTC. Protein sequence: CSVEALTGSRGTQYF. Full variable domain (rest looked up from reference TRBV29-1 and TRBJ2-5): SAVISQKPSRDICQRGTSLTIQCQVDSQVTMMFWYRQQPGQSLTLIATANQGSEATYESGFVIDKFPISRPNLTFSTLTVSNMSPEDSSIYLCSVEALTGSRGTQYFGPGTRLLVL.

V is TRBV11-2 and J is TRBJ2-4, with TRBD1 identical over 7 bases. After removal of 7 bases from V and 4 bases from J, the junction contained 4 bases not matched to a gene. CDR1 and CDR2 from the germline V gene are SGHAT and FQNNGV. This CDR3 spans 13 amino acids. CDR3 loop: CASTTGVKNIQYF. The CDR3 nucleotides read TGTGCCAGCACCACAGGGGTGAAAAACATTCAGTACTTC.

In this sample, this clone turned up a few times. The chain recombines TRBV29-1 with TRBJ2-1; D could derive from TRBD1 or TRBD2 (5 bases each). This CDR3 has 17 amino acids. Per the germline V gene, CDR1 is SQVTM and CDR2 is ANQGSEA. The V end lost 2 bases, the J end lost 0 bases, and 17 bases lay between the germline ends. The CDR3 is CSVESSVAGSSYNEQFF. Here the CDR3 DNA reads TGCAGCGTTGAATCGAGCGTCGCAGGGAGCTCCTACAATGAGCAGTTCTTC.

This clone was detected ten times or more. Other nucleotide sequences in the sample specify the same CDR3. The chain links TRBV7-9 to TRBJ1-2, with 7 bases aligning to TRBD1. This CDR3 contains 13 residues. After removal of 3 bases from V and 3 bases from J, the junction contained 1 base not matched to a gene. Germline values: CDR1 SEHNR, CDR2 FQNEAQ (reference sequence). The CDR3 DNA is TGTGCCAGCAGCTTCGGGACAGACTATGGCTACACCTTC. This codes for CASSFGTDYGYTF.

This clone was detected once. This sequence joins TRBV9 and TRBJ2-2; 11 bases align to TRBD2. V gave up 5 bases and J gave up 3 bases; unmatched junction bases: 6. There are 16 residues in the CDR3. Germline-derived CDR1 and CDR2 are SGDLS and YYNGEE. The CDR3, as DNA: TGTGCCAGCAGTGTTAGCGGGAGGGCCTACACCGGGGAGCTGTTTTTT. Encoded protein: CASSVSGRAYTGELFF.

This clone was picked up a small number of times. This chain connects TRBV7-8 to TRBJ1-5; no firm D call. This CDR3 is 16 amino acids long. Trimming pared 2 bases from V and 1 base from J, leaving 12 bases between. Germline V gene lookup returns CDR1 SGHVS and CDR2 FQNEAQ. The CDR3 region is CASSLRRFPSNQPQHF. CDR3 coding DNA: TGTGCCAGCAGCTTACGGCGGTTTCCGAGCAATCAGCCCCAGCATTTT.

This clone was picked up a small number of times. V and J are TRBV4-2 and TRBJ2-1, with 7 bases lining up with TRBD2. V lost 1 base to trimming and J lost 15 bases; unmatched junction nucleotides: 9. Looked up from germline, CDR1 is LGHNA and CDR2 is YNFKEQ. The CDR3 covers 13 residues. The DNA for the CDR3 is TGTGCCAGCAGCCAAGGGTCTGCGGGAGTGCTGTTCTTC. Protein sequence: CASSQGSAGVLFF.

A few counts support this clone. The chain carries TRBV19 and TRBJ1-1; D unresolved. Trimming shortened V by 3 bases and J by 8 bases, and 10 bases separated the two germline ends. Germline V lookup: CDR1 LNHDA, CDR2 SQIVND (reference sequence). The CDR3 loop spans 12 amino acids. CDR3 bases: TGTGCCAGTAGTATGGTCTCAGCGGAAGCTTTCTTT. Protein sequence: CASSMVSAEAFF.

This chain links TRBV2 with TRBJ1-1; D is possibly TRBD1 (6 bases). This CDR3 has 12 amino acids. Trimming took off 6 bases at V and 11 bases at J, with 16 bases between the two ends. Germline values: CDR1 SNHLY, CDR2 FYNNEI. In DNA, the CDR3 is TGTGCCAGCAGCCGACAGGCCCTTCGGGCTTTCTTT. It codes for CASSRQALRAFF. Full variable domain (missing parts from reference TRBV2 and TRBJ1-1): EPEVTQTPSHQVTQMGQEVILRCVPISNHLYFYWYRQILGQKVEFLVSFYNNEISEKSEIFDDQFSVERPDGSNFTLKIRSTKLEDSAMYFCASSRQALRAFFGQGTRLTVV.

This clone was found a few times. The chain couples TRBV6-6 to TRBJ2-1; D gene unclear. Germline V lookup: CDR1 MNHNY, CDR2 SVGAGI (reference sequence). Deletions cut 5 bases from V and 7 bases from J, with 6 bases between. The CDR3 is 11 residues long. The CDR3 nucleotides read TGTGCCAGCAGTCCTTGGAATGAGCAGTTCTTC. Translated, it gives CASSPWNEQFF.

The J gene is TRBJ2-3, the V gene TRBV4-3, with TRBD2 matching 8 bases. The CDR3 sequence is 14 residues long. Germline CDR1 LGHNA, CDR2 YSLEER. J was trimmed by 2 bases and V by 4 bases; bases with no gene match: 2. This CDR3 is CASSLAGPTDTQYF. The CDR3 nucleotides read TGCGCCAGCAGCCTAGCGGGGCCCACAGATACGCAGTATTTT.

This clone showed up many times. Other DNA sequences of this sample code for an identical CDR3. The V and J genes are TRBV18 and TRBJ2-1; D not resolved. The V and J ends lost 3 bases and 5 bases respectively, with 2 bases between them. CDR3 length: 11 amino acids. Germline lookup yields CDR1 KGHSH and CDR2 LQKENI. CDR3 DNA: TGTGCCAGCTCACCTAACAATGAGCAGTTCTTC. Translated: CASSPNNEQFF.

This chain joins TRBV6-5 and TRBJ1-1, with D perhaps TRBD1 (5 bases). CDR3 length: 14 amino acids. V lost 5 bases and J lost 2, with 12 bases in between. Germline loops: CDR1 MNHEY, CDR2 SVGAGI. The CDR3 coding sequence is TGTGCCAGCAGTGGCGGACACTCCAACACTGAAGCTTTCTTT. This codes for CASSGGHSNTEAFF.

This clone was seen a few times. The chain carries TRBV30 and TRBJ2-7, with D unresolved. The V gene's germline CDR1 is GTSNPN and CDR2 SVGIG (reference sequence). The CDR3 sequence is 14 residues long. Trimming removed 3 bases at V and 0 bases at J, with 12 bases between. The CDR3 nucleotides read TGTGCCTGGAGGGGCGACTTAATCTCCTACGAGCAGTACTTC. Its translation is CAWRGDLISYEQYF.

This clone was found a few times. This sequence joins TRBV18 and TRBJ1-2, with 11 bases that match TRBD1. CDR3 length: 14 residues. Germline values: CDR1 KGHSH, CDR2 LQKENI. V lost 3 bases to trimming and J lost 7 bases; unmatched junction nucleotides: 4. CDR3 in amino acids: CASSPGQGAFGYTF. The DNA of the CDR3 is TGTGCCAGCTCACCCGGACAGGGGGCGTTTGGCTACACCTTC.

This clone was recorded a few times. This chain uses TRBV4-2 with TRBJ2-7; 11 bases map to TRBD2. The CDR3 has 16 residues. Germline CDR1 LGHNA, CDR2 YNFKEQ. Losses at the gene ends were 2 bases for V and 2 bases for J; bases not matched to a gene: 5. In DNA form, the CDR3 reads TGTGCCAGCAGCCAACAAGTTAGCGGGAGGGCCTACGAGCAGTACTTC. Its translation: CASSQQVSGRAYEQYF.

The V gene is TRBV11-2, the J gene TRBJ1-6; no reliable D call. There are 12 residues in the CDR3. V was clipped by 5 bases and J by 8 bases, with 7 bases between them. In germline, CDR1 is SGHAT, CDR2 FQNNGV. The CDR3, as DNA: TGTGCCAGCAGCCAGGCGGATTCACCCCTCCACTTT. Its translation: CASSQADSPLHF.